The clone carrying this T cell receptor (beta chain) was counted ten times or more. Its antigen is as yet unknown. These data originate in a study of T cells in Graves' hyperthyroidism and ophthalmopathy. CDR3 length: 15 amino acids. Per the germline V gene, CDR1 is MGHRA and CDR2 is YSYEKL. V lost 3 bases, J lost 1 base, and 12 bases lay in between. Study-wide findings and caveats: The model forecast ophthalmopathy, anticipating it by a median roughly 6.3 months before onset.

RNA transcripts served as the template for amplifying TCR beta CDR3 regions. Carried out on the TCR CDR3, a first-round RT-PCR used the HTBI primer set. TCRdb used MiXCR to reprocess the multiplex PCR reads, holding one entry per CDR3 protein. The sample has a few hundred thousand distinct CDR3 sequences, 15% seen once. The chain carries TRBV4-1 and TRBJ1-1, with D unclear. This receptor was identified in a woman under 40 with Graves' hyperthyroidism. The sequencing sample was made of blood. CDR3 DNA sequence: TGCGCCAGCAGCCACCAGATACAGAGGAACACTGAAGCTTTCTTT. Protein sequence: CASSHQIQRNTEAFF.